These 7 T cell receptor beta chains were sequenced from one sample in a study of response to subunit inactivated influenza vaccine. TCRdb used MiXCR to reprocess the RT-PCR reads, holding one entry per CDR3 protein. Of 550,000 to 600,000 distinct CDR3 sequences listed, around 11% were seen once; the top ten hold about a tenth. Sequencing was performed on PBMCs from blood, taken on the day of vaccination. The receptors shown here come from a man aged 45-65 years who received an inactivated influenza vaccine.

The sample holds a few counts of this clonotype. The chain links TRBV9 to TRBJ2-1; 8 bases align to TRBD2. Trimming removed 2 bases from V and 3 bases from J; junction bases left unmatched: 4. This CDR3 is built from 15 residues. The germline CDR1 and CDR2 sequences are SGDLS and YYNGEE. The CDR3: CASSVREGSYNEQFF. CDR3 nucleotides: TGTGCCAGCAGCGTCCGGGAGGGCAGCTACAATGAGCAGTTCTTC. The whole variable domain, remainder taken from reference TRBV9 and TRBJ2-1, is DSGVTQTPKHLITATGQRVTLRCSPRSGDLSVYWYQQSLDQGLQFLIQYYNGEERAKGNILERFSAQQFPDLHSELNLSSLELGDSALYFCASSVREGSYNEQFFGPGTRLTVL.

This clonotype was detected ten times or more. The V gene is TRBV5-1, the J gene TRBJ1-5, with D tentatively TRBD1 (5 bases). CDR1 is SGHRS, CDR2 YFSETQ, per germline. The CDR3 contains 14 residues. Deletions cut 2 bases from V and 9 bases from J, with 15 bases between. Here the CDR3 reads CASSFKGVDGPQHF. The CDR3 DNA reads as TGCGCCAGCAGCTTCAAAGGGGTGGATGGGCCCCAGCATTTT.

There are many counts of this clonotype. The J gene is TRBJ2-7, the V gene TRBV10-3; D perhaps matches TRBD1 (6 bases). Germline lookup yields CDR1 ENHRY and CDR2 SYGVKD. Trimming stripped 8 bases from V and 6 bases from J, with 23 bases between. The CDR3 has 15 residues. The CDR3 here is CAIADSRRVVGEQYF. The CDR3 DNA reads TGTGCCATCGCGGACAGTCGTCGAGTAGTGGGCGAGCAGTACTTC.

This clonotype came up a few times. J is TRBJ2-6 and V is TRBV7-8; tentatively, D is TRBD2 (5 bases). The CDR3 has 16 amino acids. V was clipped by 1 base and J by 2 bases, with 9 bases between them. Germline V gives CDR1 SGHVS, CDR2 FQNEAQ. This chain's CDR3 is CASSLVVGAGANVLTF. CDR3 coding DNA: TGTGCCAGCAGCTTAGTGGTGGGAGCTGGGGCCAACGTCCTGACTTTC.

This clonotype was seen a few times. The V and J genes are TRBV5-5 and TRBJ1-4; D not resolved. Per germline, CDR1 SGHKS and CDR2 YYEKEE (reference sequence). V lost 4 bases and J lost 2, with 12 bases in between. This CDR3 has 15 residues. The DNA of the CDR3 is TGTGCCAGCAGCGGCGGCCCTCAGACTAATGAAAAACTGTTTTTT. It yields the protein CASSGGPQTNEKLFF.

This clonotype occurred many times. V is TRBV15 and J is TRBJ2-7; TRBD1 matches at 11 bases. The J segment lost 8 bases and the V segment lost 1 base, leaving 10 bases of the junction unmatched. This CDR3 region has 16 residues. CDR1 is LNHNV, CDR2 YYDKDF, per germline (reference sequence). The CDR3, as DNA: TGTGCCACCAGCAGAGGCCAGGACAGGGGGCTGAATCAGCAGTACTTC. Protein: CATSRGQDRGLNQQYF. The full variable domain, with the rest looked up from reference TRBV15 and TRBJ2-7, is DAMVIQNPRYQVTQFGKPVTLSCSQTLNHNVMYWYQQKSSQAPKLLFHYYDKDFNNEADTPDNFQSRRPNTSFCFLDIRSPGLGDTAMYLCATSRGQDRGLNQQYFGPGTRLTVT.

This clonotype was counted only a few times. This chain joins TRBV3-1 and TRBJ2-1; 10 nucleotides align to TRBD2. The V segment lost 4 bases and the J segment 7 bases; nucleotides outside the gene matches: 7. The germline V gene has CDR1 LGHDT and CDR2 YNNKEL (reference sequence). CDR3 length equals 15 residues. In DNA, the CDR3 is TGTGCCAGCAGCCTTCCTAGCGGGAGTTCGAATGAGCAGTTCTTC. Translation: CASSLPSGSSNEQFF.